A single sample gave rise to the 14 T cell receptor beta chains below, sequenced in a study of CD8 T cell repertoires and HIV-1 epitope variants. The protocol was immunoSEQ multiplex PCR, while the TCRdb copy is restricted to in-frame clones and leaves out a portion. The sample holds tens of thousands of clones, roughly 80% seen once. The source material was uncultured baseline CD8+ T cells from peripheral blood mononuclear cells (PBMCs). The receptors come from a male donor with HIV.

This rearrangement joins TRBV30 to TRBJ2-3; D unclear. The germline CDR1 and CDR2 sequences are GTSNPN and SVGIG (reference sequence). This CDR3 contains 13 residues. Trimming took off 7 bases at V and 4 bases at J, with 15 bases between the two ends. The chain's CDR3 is CAFALFVPDTQYF. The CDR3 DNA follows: TGTGCCTTTGCCCTATTTGTTCCAGATACGCAGTATTTT. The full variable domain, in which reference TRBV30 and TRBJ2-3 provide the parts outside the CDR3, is SQTIHQWPATLVQPVGSPLSLECTVEGTSNPNLYWYRQAAGRGLQLLFYSVGIGQISSEVPQNLSASRPQDRQFILSSKKLLLSDSGFYLCAFALFVPDTQYFGPGTRLTVL.

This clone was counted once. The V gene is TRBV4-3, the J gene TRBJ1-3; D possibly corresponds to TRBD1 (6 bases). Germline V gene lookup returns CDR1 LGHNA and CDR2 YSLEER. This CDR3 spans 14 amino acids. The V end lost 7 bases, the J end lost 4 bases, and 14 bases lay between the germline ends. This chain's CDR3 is CASKFRGGGNTIYF. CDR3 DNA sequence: TGCGCCAGCAAATTCAGGGGAGGAGGAAACACCATATATTTT.

The DNA of the CDR3 is TGTGCCAGCAGCTTAGGGGACACCGGGGAGCTGTTTTTT. This codes for CASSLGDTGELFF. The chain has TRBV7-2 and TRBJ2-2; D not resolved. Germline CDR1 reads SGHTA; CDR2 reads FQGNSA. The V end lost 1 base, the J end lost 3 bases, and 3 bases lay between the germline ends. The CDR3 runs to 13 residues.

CDR3 sequence reads: CASSDLSVGYGYTF. Here the CDR3 DNA reads TGTGCCAGCAGTGACCTTAGTGTCGGCTATGGCTACACCTTC. The V and J genes are TRBV2 and TRBJ1-2; the D is unclear. The CDR3 is 14 residues long. The V end lost 3 bases, the J end lost 4 bases, and 12 bases lay between the germline ends. CDR1 is SNHLY, CDR2 FYNNEI, per germline.

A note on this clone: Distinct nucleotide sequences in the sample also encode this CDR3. CDR3 DNA: TGTGCCAGCAGTTTACAGGGAGGTGAGCAGTTCTTC. It translates to CASSLQGGEQFF. The chain recombines TRBV28 with TRBJ2-1; D might be TRBD2 (6 bases). V gave up 2 bases and J gave up 9 bases, with 8 bases separating them. This CDR3 has 12 residues. The germline CDR1 and CDR2 sequences are MDHEN and SYDVKM.

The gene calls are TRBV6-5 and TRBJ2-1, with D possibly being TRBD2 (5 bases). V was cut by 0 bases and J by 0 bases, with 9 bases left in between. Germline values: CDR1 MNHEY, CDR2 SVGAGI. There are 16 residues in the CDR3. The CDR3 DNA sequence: TGTGCCAGCAGTTACTCAGCGGCCAGCTCCTACAATGAGCAGTTCTTC. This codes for CASSYSAASSYNEQFF.

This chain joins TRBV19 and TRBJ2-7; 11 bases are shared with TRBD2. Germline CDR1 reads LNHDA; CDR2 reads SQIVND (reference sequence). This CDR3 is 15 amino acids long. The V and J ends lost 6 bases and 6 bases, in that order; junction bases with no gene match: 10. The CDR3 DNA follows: TGTGCCAGTAGCGGGACTAGCGGAACCCCCGGCGAGCAGTACTTC. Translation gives CASSGTSGTPGEQYF.

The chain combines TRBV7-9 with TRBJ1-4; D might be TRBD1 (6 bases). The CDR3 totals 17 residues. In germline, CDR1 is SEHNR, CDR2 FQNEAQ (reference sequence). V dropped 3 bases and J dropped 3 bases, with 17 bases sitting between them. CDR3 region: CASSLGSGVTSNEKLFF. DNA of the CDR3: TGTGCCAGCAGCTTGGGGTCAGGGGTAACCTCTAATGAAAAACTGTTTTTT.

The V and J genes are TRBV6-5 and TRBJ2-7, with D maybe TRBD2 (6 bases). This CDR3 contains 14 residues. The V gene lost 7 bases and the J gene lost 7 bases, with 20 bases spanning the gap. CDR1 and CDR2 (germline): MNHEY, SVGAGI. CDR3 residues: CASTKVLAGGEQYF. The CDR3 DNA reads TGTGCCAGCACCAAAGTACTAGCCGGTGGTGAGCAGTACTTC.

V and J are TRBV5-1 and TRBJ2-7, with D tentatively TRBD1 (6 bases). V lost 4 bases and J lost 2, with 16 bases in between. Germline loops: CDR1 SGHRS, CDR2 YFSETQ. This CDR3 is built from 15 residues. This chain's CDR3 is CASSGGQRVAYEQYF. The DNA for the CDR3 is TGCGCCAGCAGCGGAGGACAGAGGGTCGCCTACGAGCAGTACTTC. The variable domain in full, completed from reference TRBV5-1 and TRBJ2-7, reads KAGVTQTPRYLIKTRGQQVTLSCSPISGHRSVSWYQQTPGQGLQFLFEYFSETQRNKGNFPGRFSGRQFSNSRSEMNVSTLELGDSALYLCASSGGQRVAYEQYFGPGTRLTVT.

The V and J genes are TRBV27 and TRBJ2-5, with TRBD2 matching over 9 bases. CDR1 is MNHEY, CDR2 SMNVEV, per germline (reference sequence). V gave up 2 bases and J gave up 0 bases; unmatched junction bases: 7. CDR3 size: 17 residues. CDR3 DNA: TGTGCCAGCAGTTTAAGTGGCGGGAGGGCGTACCAAGAGACCCAGTACTTC. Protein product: CASSLSGGRAYQETQYF.

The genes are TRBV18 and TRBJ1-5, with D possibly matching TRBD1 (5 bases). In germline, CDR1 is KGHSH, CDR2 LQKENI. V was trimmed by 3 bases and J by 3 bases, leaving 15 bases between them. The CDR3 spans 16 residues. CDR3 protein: CASSPSSGSVNQPQHF. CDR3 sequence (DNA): TGTGCCAGCTCACCCTCCTCAGGGAGTGTCAATCAGCCCCAGCATTTT.

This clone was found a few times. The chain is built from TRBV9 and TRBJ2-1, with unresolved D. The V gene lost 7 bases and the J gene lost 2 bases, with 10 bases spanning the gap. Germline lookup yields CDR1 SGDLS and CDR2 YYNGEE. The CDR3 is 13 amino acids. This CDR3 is CASSATPYNEQFF. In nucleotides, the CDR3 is TGTGCCAGCTCGGCGACCCCCTACAATGAGCAGTTCTTC.

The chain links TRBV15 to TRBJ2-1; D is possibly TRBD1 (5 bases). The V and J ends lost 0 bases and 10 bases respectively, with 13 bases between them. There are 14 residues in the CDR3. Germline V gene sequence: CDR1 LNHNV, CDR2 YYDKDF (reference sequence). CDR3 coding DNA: TGTGCCACCAGCAGAGACAGGGCAGGGCGCGAGCAGTTCTTC. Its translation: CATSRDRAGREQFF. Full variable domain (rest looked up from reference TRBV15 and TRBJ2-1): DAMVIQNPRYQVTQFGKPVTLSCSQTLNHNVMYWYQQKSSQAPKLLFHYYDKDFNNEADTPDNFQSRRPNTSFCFLDIRSPGLGDTAMYLCATSRDRAGREQFFGPGTRLTVL.